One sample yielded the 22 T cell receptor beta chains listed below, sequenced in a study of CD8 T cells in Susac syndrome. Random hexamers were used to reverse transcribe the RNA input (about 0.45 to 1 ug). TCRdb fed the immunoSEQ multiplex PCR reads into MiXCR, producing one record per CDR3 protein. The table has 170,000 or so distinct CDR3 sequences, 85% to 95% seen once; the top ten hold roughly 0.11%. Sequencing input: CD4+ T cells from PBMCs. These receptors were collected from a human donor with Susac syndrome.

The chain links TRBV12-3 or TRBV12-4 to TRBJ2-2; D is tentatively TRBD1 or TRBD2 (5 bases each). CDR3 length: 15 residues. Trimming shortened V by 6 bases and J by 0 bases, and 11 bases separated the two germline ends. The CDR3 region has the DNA TGTGCCAGCAGCCCTCGGGGCTCGAACACCGGGGAGCTGTTTTTT. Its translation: CASSPRGSNTGELFF.

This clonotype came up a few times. The CDR3 nucleotides read TGTGCCAGCAGTTTATGGGGCAGTTCCGACTCCTACGAGCAGTACTTC. Translated: CASSLWGSSDSYEQYF. The chain links TRBV28 to TRBJ2-7; no clear D. V lost 0 bases and J 0 bases, leaving 12 bases between the germline ends. This CDR3 comprises 16 residues. Germline values: CDR1 MDHEN, CDR2 SYDVKM. The variable domain in full, with the rest retrieved from reference TRBV28 and TRBJ2-7, is DVKVTQSSRYLVKRTGEKVFLECVQDMDHENMFWYRQDPGLGLRLIYFSYDVKMKEKGDIPEGYSVSREKKERFSLILESASTNQTSMYLCASSLWGSSDSYEQYFGPGTRLTVT.

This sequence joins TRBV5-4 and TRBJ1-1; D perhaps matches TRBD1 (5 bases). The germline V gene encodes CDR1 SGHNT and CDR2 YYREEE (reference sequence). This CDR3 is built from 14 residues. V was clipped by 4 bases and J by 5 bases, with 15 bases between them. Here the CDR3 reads CASSPLRGGTEAFF. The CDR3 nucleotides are TGTGCCAGCAGCCCCTTGAGGGGTGGGACTGAAGCTTTCTTT.

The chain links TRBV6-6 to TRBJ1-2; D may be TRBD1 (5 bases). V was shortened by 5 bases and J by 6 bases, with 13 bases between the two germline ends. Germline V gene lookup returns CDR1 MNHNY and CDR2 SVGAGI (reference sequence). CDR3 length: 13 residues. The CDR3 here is CASSPPGEDGYTF. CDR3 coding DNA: TGTGCCAGCAGTCCACCGGGGGAAGATGGCTACACCTTC.

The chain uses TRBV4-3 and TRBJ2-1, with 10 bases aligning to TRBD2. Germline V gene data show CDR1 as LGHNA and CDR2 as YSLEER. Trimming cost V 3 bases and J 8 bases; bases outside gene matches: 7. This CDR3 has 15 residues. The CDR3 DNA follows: TGCGCCAGCAGCCATAGCGGGGGGCCTTCGGATGAGCAGTTCTTC. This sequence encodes CASSHSGGPSDEQFF.

The CDR3 DNA follows: TGTGCCAGCAGTACCGACAGCCTCAATCAGCCCCAGCATTTT. Translation gives CASSTDSLNQPQHF. V is TRBV12-3 or TRBV12-4 and J is TRBJ1-5; D might be TRBD1 (5 bases). V was shortened by 5 bases and J by 3 bases, with 11 bases between the two germline ends. The CDR3 has 14 amino acids.

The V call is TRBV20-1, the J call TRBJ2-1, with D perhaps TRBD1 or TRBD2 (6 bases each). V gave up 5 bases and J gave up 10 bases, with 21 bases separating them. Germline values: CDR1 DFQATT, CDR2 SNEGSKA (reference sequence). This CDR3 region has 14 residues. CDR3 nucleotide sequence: TGCAGTGCTCCTCAGGGAGGCCCAGGGGAGGAGCAGTTCTTC. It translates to CSAPQGGPGEEQFF.

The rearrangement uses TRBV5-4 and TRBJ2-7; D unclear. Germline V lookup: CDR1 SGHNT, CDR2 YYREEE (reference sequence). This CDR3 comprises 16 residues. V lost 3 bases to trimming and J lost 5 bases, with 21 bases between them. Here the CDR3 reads CASSWAPIGNRNEQYF. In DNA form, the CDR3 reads TGTGCCAGCAGCTGGGCCCCCATCGGAAACCGTAACGAGCAGTACTTC.

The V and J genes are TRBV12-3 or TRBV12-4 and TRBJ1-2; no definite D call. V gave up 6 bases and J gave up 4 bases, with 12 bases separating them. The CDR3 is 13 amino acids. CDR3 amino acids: CASSLPPAYGYTF. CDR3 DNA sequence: TGTGCCAGCAGCCTCCCCCCCGCCTATGGCTACACCTTC.

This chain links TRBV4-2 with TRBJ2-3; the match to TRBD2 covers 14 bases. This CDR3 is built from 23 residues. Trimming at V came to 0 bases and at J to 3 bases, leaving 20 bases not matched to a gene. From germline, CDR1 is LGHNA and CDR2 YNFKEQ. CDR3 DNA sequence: TGTGCCAGCAGCCAAGATGTTGAGGGCTCCGGTTTGACTAGCGGGGGGGATACAGATACGCAGTATTTT. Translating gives CASSQDVEGSGLTSGGDTDTQYF.

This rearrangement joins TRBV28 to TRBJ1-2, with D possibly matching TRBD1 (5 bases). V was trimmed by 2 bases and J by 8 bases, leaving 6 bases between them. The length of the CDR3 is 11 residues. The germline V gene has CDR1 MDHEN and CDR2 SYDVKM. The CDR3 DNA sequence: TGTGCCAGCAGTTTAGGGGACGGCTACACCTTC. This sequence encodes CASSLGDGYTF.

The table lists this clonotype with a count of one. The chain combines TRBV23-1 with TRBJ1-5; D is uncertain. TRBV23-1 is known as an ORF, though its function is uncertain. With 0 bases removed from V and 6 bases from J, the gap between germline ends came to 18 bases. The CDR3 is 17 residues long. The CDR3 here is CASSQSRECPAFQPQHF. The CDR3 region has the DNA TGCGCCAGCAGTCAATCGAGGGAGTGCCCCGCATTTCAGCCCCAGCATTTT.

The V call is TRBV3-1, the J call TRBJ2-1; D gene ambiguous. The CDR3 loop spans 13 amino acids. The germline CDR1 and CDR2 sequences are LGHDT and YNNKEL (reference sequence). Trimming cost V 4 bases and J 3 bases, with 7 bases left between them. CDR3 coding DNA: TGTGCCAGCAGCCCCTCATACTACAATGAGCAGTTCTTC. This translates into CASSPSYYNEQFF.

The CDR3 loop is CASSLGPGGSDYTEAFF. The CDR3 DNA reads as TGCGCCAGCAGCTTGGGACCGGGCGGGAGTGATTACACTGAAGCTTTCTTT. The J gene is TRBJ1-1, the V gene TRBV5-1; D is ambiguous. There are 17 residues in the CDR3. V lost 0 bases, J lost 3 bases, and 18 bases lay in between. Germline V gene sequence: CDR1 SGHRS, CDR2 YFSETQ.

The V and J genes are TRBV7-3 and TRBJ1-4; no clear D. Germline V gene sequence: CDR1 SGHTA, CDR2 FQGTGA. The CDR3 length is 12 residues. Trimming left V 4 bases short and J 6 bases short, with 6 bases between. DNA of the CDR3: TGTGCCAGCAGCTCCCCGCATGAAAAACTGTTTTTT. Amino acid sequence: CASSSPHEKLFF.

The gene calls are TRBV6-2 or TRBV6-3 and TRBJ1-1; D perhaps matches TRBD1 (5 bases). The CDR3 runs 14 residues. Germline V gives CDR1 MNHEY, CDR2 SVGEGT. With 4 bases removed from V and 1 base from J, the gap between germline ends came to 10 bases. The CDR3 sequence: CASSSPGENTEAFF. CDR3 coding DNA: TGTGCCAGCAGTTCCCCGGGGGAGAACACTGAAGCTTTCTTT.

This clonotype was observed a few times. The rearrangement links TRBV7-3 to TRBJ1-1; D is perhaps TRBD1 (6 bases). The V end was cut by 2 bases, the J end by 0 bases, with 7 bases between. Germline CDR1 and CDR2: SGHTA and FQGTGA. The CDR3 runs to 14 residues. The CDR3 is CASSLRTVNTEAFF. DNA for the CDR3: TGTGCCAGCAGCTTACGGACAGTGAACACTGAAGCTTTCTTT.

CDR3 sequence: CASSKTGIDQPQHF. In nucleotides, the CDR3 is TGTGCCAGCAGCAAGACAGGGATCGATCAGCCCCAGCATTTT. V usage is TRBV12-3 or TRBV12-4 and J usage is TRBJ1-5, with 7 positions matching TRBD1. V gave up 6 bases and J gave up 5 bases; unmatched junction bases: 7. The CDR3 has 14 amino acids.

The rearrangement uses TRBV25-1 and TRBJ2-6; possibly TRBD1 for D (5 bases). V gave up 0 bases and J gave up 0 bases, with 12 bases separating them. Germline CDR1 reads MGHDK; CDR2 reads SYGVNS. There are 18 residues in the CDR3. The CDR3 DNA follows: TGTGCCAGCAGTGAATACAAGGGGTTTAGCTCTGGGGCCAACGTCCTGACTTTC. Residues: CASSEYKGFSSGANVLTF.

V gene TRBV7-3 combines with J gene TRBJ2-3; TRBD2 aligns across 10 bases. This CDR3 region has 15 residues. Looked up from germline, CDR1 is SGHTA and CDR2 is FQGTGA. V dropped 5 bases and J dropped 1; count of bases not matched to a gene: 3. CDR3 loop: CASSPSGGGTDTQYF. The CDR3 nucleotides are TGTGCCAGCAGCCCCAGCGGGGGGGGCACAGATACGCAGTATTTT. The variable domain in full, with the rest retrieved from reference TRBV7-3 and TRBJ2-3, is GAGVSQTPSNKVTEKGKYVELRCDPISGHTALYWYRQSLGQGPEFLIYFQGTGAADDSGLPNDRFFAVRPEGSVSTLKIQRTERGDSAVYLCASSPSGGGTDTQYFGPGTRLTVL.

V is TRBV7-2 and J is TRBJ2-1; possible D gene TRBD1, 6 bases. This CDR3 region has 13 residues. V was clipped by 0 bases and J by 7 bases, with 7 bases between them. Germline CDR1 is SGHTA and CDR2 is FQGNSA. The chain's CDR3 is CASSLARGNEQFF. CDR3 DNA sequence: TGTGCCAGCAGCTTAGCCAGGGGAAATGAGCAGTTCTTC. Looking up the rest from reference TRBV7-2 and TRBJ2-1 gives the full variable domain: GAGVSQSPSNKVTEKGKDVELRCDPISGHTALYWYRQSLGQGLEFLIYFQGNSAPDKSGLPSDRFSAERTGGSVSTLTIQRTQQEDSAVYLCASSLARGNEQFFGPGTRLTVL.

The CDR3 coding sequence is TGTGCCAGCAGCCAAGGGCTAGCGGGGACCACCGGGGAGCTGTTTTTT. It specifies CASSQGLAGTTGELFF. The V call is TRBV3-1, the J call TRBJ2-2; 9 nucleotides agree with TRBD2. The ends lost 1 base at V and 4 bases at J; junction bases unmatched: 4. The CDR3 contains 16 residues. Germline lookup yields CDR1 LGHDT and CDR2 YNNKEL (reference sequence).